This is a list of T cell receptor beta chains from one sample in a study of blood T cell repertoires in COVID-19. Clones were read by immunoSEQ multiplex PCR, and TCRdb kept only the in-frame ones, dropping some. The sample lists 130,000 or so clones, 70% to 90% occurring once. Sequencing was carried out using peripheral blood. The receptor set was obtained from a man between 45 and 60 years old with acute or convalescent COVID-19. Both conserved end residues are part of each CDR3. Each record gives: V gene, clone size, J gene, D gene, CDR3 protein, CDR3 DNA. D genes are given only for firm matches. Rows give clone size only sometimes, using once, few, many, or a class for an expanded clone.

>TRBV13|.|TRBJ2-1|TRBD2
CASSPGTSVENEQFF
TGTGCCAGCAGCCCTGGGACTAGCGTTGAGAATGAGCAGTTCTTC
>TRBV2|.|TRBJ1-1|.
CASKEGWNTEAFF
TGTGCCAGCAAGGAGGGGTGGAACACTGAAGCTTTCTTT
>TRBV27|.|TRBJ2-1|.
CASNGIIRVREGNEQFF
TGTGCCAGCAACGGCATCATAAGAGTGCGGGAAGGGAATGAGCAGTTCTTC
>TRBV6-5|.|TRBJ2-1|.
CASSPPLAGEQFF
TGTGCCAGCAGCCCCCCGCTGGCGGGGGAGCAGTTCTTC
>TRBV14|.|TRBJ1-1|.
CASSQDLIGEAFF
TGTGCCAGCAGCCAAGATTTGATCGGGGAAGCTTTCTTT
>TRBV5-6|.|TRBJ2-7|TRBD1
CASSLDRGVTYEQYF
TGTGCCAGCAGCTTGGACAGGGGAGTTACCTACGAGCAGTACTTC
>TRBV21-1|.|TRBJ1-1|.
CASSKWGQGAAEAFF
.
>TRBV29-1|.|TRBJ2-3|TRBD2
CSGRELAGTSAQYF
TGCAGCGGGAGGGAACTAGCGGGAACATCTGCGCAGTATTTT
>TRBV13|.|TRBJ1-2|.
CASSLQGKYGYTF
TGTGCCAGCAGCTTACAGGGAAAATATGGCTACACCTTC
>TRBV25-1|few|TRBJ1-1|TRBD1
CASSDPRQGAFF
TGTGCCAGCAGTGACCCGCGACAGGGAGCTTTCTTT
>TRBV28|.|TRBJ1-2|.
CASSLGGGYYGYTF
TGTGCCAGCAGTTTAGGGGGGGGTTACTATGGCTACACCTTC
>TRBV10-3|.|TRBJ2-1|TRBD2
CAISDLGLAGGPGDEQFF
TGTGCCATCAGTGATCTAGGACTAGCGGGAGGGCCTGGCGATGAGCAGTTCTTC
>TRBV5-6|.|TRBJ1-2|.
CASSLPTRALNYGYTF
TGTGCCAGCAGCTTGCCTACTAGGGCACTAAACTATGGCTACACCTTC
>TRBV5-6|.|TRBJ1-5|TRBD1
CASSFRDRGLSGPQHF
TGTGCCAGCAGCTTCCGGGACAGGGGGCTTTCGGGGCCCCAGCATTTT
>TRBV5-1|.|TRBJ2-1|TRBD2
CASSLGMTSGGNEQFF
TGCGCCAGCAGCCTCGGCATGACTAGCGGGGGCAATGAGCAGTTCTTC
>TRBV13|once|TRBJ2-2|TRBD2
CASSLPSGGDGELFF
TGTGCCAGCAGCTTACCGAGCGGGGGCGACGGGGAGCTGTTTTTT
>TRBV9|.|TRBJ1-6|.
CASSPQRTANSPLHF
TGTGCCAGCAGCCCCCAACGGACAGCCAATTCACCCCTCCACTTT
>TRBV5-1|.|TRBJ2-7|.
CASSLIEVQQFQYF
TGCGCCAGCAGCTTGATTGAGGTGCAGCAATTTCAGTACTTC
>TRBV5-1|.|TRBJ1-6|TRBD1
CASTPGQGWNSPLHF
TGCGCCAGCACTCCGGGACAGGGATGGAATTCACCCCTCCACTTT